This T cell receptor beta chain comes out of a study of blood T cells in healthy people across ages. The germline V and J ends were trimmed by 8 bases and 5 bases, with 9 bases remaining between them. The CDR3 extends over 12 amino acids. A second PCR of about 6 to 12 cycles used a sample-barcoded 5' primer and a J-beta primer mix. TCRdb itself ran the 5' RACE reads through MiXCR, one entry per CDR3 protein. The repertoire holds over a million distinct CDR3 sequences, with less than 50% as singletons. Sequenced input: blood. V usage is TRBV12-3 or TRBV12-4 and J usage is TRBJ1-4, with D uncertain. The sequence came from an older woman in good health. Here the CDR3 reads CASRWRNEKLFF. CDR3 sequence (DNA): TGTGCCAGCCGGTGGAGAAATGAAAAACTGTTTTTT.